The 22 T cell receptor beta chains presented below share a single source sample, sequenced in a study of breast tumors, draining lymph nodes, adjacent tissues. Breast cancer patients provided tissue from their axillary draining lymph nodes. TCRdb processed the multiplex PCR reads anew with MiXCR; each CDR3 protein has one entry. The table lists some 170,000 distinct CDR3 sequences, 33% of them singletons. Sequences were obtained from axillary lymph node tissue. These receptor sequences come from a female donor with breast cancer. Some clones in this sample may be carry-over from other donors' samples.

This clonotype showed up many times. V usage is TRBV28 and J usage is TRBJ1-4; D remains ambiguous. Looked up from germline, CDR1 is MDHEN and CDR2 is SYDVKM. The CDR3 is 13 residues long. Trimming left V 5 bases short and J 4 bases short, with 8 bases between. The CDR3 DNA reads TGTGCCAGCAGTCCCGTGGGTAATGAAAAACTGTTTTTT. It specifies CASSPVGNEKLFF.

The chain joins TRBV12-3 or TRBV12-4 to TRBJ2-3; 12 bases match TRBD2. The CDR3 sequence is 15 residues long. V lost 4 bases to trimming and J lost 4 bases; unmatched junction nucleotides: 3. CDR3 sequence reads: CASSSLAGGSDTQYF. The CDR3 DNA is TGTGCCAGCAGTTCACTAGCGGGAGGCTCAGATACGCAGTATTTT.

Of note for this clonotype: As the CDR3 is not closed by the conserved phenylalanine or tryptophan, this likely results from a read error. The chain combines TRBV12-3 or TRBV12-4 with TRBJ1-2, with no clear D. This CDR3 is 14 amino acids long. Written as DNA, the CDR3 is TGTGCCAGCAGATTAGGCAGGTCGGGCTATGGCTACACCCTC. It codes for CASRLGRSGYGYTL.

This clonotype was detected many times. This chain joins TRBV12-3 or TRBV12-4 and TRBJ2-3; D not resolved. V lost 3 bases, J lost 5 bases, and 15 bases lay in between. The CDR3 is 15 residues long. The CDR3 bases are TGTGCCAGCAGTTTTGAACATTCTCGCAGAGATACGCAGTATTTT. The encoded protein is CASSFEHSRRDTQYF.

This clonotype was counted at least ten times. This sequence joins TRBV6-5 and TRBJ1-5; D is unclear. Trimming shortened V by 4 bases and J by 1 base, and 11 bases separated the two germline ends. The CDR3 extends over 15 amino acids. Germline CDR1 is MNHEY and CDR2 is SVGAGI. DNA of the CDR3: TGTGCCAGCAGTTCTGACCGCGGGAGCAATCAGCCCCAGCATTTT. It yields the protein CASSSDRGSNQPQHF.

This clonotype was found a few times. This CDR3 is CASSVEITAGGGTEQFF. The CDR3 DNA reads as TGTGCCAGCAGCGTAGAAATAACGGCGGGGGGGGGCACTGAGCAGTTCTTC. The V gene is TRBV9, the J gene TRBJ2-1; 9 bases line up with TRBD2. With V trimmed by 0 bases and J by 9 bases, 13 bases remained unmatched. The CDR3 spans 17 residues. Germline lookup yields CDR1 SGDLS and CDR2 YYNGEE.

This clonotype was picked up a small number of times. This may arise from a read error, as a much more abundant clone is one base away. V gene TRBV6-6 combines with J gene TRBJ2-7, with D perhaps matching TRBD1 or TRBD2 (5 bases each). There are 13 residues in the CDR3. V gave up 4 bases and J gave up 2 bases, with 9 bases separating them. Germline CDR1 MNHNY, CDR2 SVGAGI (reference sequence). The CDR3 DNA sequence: TGTGCCAGCAGTTCCTCGGGGCCCTACGAGCAGTACTTC. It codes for CASSSSGPYEQYF.

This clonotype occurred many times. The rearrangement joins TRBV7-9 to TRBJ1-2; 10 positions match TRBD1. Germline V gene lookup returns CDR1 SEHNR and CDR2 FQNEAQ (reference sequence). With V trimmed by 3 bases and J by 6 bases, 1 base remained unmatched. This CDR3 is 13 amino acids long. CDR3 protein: CASSLGQGNGYTF. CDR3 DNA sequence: TGTGCCAGCAGCTTGGGACAGGGGAATGGCTACACCTTC.

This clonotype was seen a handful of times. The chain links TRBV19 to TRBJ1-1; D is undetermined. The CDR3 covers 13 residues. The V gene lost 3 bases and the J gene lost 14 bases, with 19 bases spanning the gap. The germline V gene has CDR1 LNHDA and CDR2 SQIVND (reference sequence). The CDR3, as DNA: TGTGCCAGTAGTATTGAGGGAGCCACCCGGAAGTTCTTT. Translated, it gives CASSIEGATRKFF.

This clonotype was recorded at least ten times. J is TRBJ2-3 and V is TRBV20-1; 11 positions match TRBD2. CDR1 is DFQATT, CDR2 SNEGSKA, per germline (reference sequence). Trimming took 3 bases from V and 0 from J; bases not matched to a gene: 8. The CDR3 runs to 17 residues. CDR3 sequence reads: CSARGHWTSGSTDTQYF. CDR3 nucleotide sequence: TGCAGTGCTAGGGGCCATTGGACTAGCGGGAGCACAGATACGCAGTATTTT.

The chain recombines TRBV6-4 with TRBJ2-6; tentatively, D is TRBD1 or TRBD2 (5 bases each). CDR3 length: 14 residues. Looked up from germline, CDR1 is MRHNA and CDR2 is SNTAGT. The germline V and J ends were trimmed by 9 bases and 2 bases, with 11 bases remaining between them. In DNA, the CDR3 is TGTGCCAGGGACCGGGGCCCTGGGGCCAACGTCCTGACTTTC. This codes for CARDRGPGANVLTF.

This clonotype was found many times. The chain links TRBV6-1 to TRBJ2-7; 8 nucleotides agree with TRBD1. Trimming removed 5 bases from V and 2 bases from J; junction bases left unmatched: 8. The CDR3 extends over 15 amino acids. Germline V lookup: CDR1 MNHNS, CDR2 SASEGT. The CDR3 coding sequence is TGTGCCAGCAGTTATGGGACAGGTCCGACCTACGAGCAGTACTTC. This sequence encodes CASSYGTGPTYEQYF.

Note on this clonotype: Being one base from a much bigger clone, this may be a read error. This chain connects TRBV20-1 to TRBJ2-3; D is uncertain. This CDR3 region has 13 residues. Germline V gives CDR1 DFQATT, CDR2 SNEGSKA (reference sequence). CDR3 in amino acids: CSARATGYDTQCF. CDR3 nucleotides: TGCAGTGCTAGGGCTACTGGCTACGACACGCAGTGTTTT.

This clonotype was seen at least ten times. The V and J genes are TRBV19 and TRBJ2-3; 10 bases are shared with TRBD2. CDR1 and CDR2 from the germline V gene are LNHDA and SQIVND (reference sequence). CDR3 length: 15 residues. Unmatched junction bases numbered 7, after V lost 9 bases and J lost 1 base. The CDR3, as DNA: TGTGCCAGCCGGCGGCTAGCGGGAGGCACAGATACGCAGTATTTT. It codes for CASRRLAGGTDTQYF.

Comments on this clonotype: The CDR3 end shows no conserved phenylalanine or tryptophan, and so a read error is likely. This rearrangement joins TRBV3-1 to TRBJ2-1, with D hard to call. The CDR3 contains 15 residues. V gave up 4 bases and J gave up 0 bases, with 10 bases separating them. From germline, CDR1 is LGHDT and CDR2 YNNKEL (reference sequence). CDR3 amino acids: CASSPSMISYNEQFL. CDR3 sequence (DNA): TGTGCCAGCAGCCCATCAATGATCTCCTACAATGAGCAGTTCCTC.

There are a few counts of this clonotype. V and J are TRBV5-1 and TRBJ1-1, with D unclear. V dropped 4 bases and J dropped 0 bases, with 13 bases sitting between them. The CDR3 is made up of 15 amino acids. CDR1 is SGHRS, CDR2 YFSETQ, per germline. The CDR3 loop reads CASSLTAIMNTEAFF. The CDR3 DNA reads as TGCGCCAGCAGCCTAACAGCGATCATGAACACTGAAGCTTTCTTT.

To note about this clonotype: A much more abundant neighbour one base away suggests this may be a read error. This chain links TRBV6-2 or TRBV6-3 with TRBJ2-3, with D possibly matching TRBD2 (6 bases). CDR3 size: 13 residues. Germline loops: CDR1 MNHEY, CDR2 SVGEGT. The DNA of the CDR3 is TGTGCCAGCACGGGACTTAACACAGCTACGCAGTATTTT. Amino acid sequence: CASTGLNTATQYF.

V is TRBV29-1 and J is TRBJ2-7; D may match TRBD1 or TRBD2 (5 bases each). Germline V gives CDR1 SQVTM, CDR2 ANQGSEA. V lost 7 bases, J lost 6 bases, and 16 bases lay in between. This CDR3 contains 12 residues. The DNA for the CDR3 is TGCAGCGGGGGTAGGGGAGCCCGCGAGCAGTACTTC. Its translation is CSGGRGAREQYF.

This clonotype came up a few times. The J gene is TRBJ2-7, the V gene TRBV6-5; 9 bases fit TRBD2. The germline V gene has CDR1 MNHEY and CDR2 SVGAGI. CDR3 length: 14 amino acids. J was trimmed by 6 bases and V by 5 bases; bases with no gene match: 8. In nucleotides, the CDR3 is TGTGCCAGCAGTATCACCGCGGGGGGGAGCGAGCAGTACTTC. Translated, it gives CASSITAGGSEQYF.

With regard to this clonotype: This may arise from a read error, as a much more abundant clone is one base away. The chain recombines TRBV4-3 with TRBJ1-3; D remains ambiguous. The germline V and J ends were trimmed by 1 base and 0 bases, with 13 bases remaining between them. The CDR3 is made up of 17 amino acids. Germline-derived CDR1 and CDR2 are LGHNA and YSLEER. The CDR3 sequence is CASSQGFGVHSGNTIYF. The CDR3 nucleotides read TGCGCCAGCAGCCAAGGTTTTGGGGTTCACTCTGGAAACACCATATATTTT.

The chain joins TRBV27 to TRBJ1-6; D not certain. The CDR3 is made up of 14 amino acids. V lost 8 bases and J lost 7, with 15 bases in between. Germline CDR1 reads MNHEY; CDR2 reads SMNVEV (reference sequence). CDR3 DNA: TGTGCCAGCCGGACGGTGTCGACGAATTCACCCCTCCACTTT. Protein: CASRTVSTNSPLHF.

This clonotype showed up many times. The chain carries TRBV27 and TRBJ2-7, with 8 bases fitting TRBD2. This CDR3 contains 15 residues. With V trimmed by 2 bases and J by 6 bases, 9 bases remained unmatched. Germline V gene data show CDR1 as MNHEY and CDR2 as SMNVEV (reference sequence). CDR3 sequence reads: CASSLRESGSSEQYF. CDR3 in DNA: TGTGCCAGCAGTTTACGGGAGAGCGGGAGCTCCGAGCAGTACTTC.